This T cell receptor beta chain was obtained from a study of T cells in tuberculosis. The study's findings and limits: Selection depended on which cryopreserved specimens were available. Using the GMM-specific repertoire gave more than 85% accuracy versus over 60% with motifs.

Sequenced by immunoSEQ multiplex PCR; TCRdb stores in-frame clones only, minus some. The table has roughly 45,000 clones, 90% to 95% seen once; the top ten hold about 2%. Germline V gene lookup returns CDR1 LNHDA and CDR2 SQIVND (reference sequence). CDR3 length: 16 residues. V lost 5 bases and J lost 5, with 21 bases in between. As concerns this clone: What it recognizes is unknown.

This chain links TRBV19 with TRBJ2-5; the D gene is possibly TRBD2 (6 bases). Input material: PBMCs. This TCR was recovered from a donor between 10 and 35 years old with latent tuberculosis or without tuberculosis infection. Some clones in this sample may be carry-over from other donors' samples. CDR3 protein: CASSPTRLGLGETQYF. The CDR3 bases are TGTGCCAGTAGTCCCACCCGACTAGGTTTGGGGGAGACCCAGTACTTC.